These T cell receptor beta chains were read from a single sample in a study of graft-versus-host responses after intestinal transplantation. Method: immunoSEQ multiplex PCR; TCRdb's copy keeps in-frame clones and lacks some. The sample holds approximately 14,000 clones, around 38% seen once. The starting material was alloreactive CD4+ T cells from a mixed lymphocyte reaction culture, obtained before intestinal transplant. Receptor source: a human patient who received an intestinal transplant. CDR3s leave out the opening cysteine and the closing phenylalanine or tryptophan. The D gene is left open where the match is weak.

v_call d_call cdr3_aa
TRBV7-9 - ASSLSGQPHYGYT
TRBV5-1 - ASQTGPSETQY
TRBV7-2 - ASSLVSGVNSPLH
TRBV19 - ASSLAGGNEKLF
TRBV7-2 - ASSLAGARSQPQH
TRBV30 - AWSPARTNSYNSPLH
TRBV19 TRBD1 ASSLPQGAPHYGYT
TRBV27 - ASNTGGTYNSPLH
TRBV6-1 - ASKEIMNTEAF
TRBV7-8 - ASKRFSEVSGNTIY
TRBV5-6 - ASSLSGSYNEQF
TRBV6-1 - ASSAYRVGKENIQY
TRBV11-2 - ASSLGGMNTEAF
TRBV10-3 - ATRVGGAPTQY
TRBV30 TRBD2 AWSVGRTSPNLDTQY
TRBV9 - ASSPQVGPTDTQY
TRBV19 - ASSPQGNTEAF
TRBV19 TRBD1 ASSSTGGSEAF
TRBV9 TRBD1 ASSVDRQNTGELF
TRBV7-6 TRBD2 ASSLTSGGADTGELF
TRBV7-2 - ASSSRGRKAAFSTDTQY
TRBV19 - ASSILSGRGYT
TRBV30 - AWSGQAPGEQY
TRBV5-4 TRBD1 ASSKDRGSTGELF
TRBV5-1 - ASSWETGTPDTQY
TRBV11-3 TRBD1 ASSLIRGAGTEAF
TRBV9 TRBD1 ASSVTGGSVTGELF
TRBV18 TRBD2 ASSSLAGRISYNEQF
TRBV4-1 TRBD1 ASSQAGGGTEAF
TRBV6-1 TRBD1 ASSARQGARSGANVLT
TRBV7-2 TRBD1 ASSLDDRGRYEQY
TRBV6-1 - ASSEQDSNQPQH
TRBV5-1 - ASSALGDTQY
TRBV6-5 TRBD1 ATKDRGSKGGYT
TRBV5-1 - ASSFGRDTEAF
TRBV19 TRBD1 ASSHGSGQGGSPLH
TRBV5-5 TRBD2 ASSLLAGAYNEQF
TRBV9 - ASSLGGDGLNSPLH
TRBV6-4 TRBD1 ASSRQGGYEQF
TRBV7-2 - ASSLTGFQETQY
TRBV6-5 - ASSYTGFKQY
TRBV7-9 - ASSSWGTSEQY
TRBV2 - ASSEGGDEQF
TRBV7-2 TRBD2 ASSLGASGVTGELF
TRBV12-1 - ASSFVELAGGPMGGELF
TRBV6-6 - ASSSRTAAKNIQY
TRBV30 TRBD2 AWSPSRTSGGAYEQY
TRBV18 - ASSQKQVNTEAF
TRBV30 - AWSAHRATGNTIY
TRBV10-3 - AISESRAVYT
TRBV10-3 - AISDSVQGLNEQF
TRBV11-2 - ASSWASNYGYT
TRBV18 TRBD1 ASSPGQDREFDGG
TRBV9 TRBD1 ASSVGQGAYGYT
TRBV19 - ASSLGGGGGLSTDTQY